The 11 T cell receptor beta chains given below trace back to one sample, sequenced in a study of neurological immune-mediated disorders. Sample time point: longitudinal time-point 3. TCRdb re-analysed the 5' RACE reads in MiXCR, keeping a single row per CDR3 protein. In the table there are about 53,000 distinct CDR3 sequences, 8% to 9% of which are singletons. Sequencing was carried out using PBMCs. These receptor sequences come from a woman aged 40 to 55 in good health.

Many counts were recorded for this clonotype. The J gene is TRBJ2-1, the V gene TRBV2; D is possibly TRBD2 (6 bases). The germline CDR1 and CDR2 sequences are SNHLY and FYNNEI. Trimming pared 8 bases from V and 6 bases from J, leaving 17 bases between. CDR3 length: 14 residues. The CDR3 DNA reads TGTGCCAGCCGGTCGCGGGAAAGTACCAATGAGCAGTTCTTC. Encoded protein: CASRSRESTNEQFF. The whole variable domain, remainder taken from reference TRBV2 and TRBJ2-1, is EPEVTQTPSHQVTQMGQEVILRCVPISNHLYFYWYRQILGQKVEFLVSFYNNEISEKSEIFDDQFSVERPDGSNFTLKIRSTKLEDSAMYFCASRSRESTNEQFFGPGTRLTVL.

In this sample, this clonotype turned up many times. The chain couples TRBV29-1 to TRBJ2-7; 7 bases fit TRBD1. CDR1 is SQVTM and CDR2 is ANQGSEA in the germline V gene. The CDR3 has 13 residues. The V segment lost 6 bases and the J segment 3 bases; nucleotides outside the gene matches: 8. For the CDR3, the DNA is TGCAGCGTCCGGAACAGGGGTAACTACGAGCAGTACTTC. It codes for CSVRNRGNYEQYF.

This clonotype has at least ten counts. The chain is built from TRBV9 and TRBJ2-6; D uncertain. Germline values: CDR1 SGDLS, CDR2 YYNGEE. CDR3 length: 16 amino acids. Trimming stripped 2 bases from V and 0 bases from J, with 9 bases between. CDR3 in amino acids: CASSVSRPSGANVLTF. In DNA form, the CDR3 reads TGTGCCAGCAGCGTGTCGAGGCCCTCTGGGGCCAACGTCCTGACTTTC.

The sample holds many counts of this clonotype. The chain carries TRBV12-3 or TRBV12-4 and TRBJ1-6; 8 bases match TRBD1. V shed 6 bases and J 7 bases; nucleotides not matched to a gene: 5. The CDR3 contains 14 residues. CDR3 loop: CASSSDRGNSPLHF. CDR3 DNA sequence: TGTGCCAGCAGCAGTGACAGGGGCAATTCACCCCTCCACTTT.

This clonotype was seen repeatedly, ten times or more. V gene TRBV20-1 combines with J gene TRBJ2-1, with D maybe TRBD1 (5 bases). Germline V gene data show CDR1 as DFQATT and CDR2 as SNEGSKA (reference sequence). Between the trimmed V and J ends, which lost 3 bases and 0 bases, there was a span of 9 bases. This CDR3 region has 14 residues. CDR3 in amino acids: CSASGQSSYNEQFF. The DNA of the CDR3 is TGCAGTGCTAGTGGACAAAGCTCCTACAATGAGCAGTTCTTC.

This clonotype was observed a few times. The chain uses TRBV4-2 and TRBJ1-6, with 7 nucleotides matching TRBD1. The CDR3 is 15 amino acids. Per the germline V gene, CDR1 is LGHNA and CDR2 is YNFKEQ. V lost 5 bases, J lost 9 bases, and 10 bases stayed unmatched. The DNA for the CDR3 is TGTGCCAGCAGCATATTGACAGGGAGCGGTTCACCCCTCCACTTT. Amino acid sequence: CASSILTGSGSPLHF.

This clonotype occurred many times. V is TRBV12-3 or TRBV12-4 and J is TRBJ1-5; 7 nucleotides match TRBD1. The CDR3 is 15 residues long. The ends lost 6 bases at V and 5 bases at J; junction bases unmatched: 10. The CDR3: CASRFDRAGYQPQHF. CDR3 coding DNA: TGTGCCAGCAGGTTCGACAGGGCCGGATATCAGCCCCAGCATTTT.

This clonotype showed up many times. J is TRBJ1-4 and V is TRBV20-1; no definite D call. The germline V and J ends were trimmed by 5 bases and 0 bases, with 10 bases remaining between them. This CDR3 region has 14 residues. CDR1 and CDR2 from the germline V gene are DFQATT and SNEGSKA (reference sequence). This CDR3 reads CSALRSPTNEKLFF. In DNA, the CDR3 is TGCAGTGCTCTCCGATCCCCAACTAATGAAAAACTGTTTTTT.

Ten or more counts support this clonotype. This sequence joins TRBV7-2 and TRBJ2-3; 8 bases map to TRBD2. The CDR3 is 15 amino acids. Germline CDR1 reads SGHTA; CDR2 reads FQGNSA. The V segment lost 4 bases and the J segment 4 bases; nucleotides outside the gene matches: 7. The CDR3 loop reads CASSYRGGPSDTQYF. CDR3 DNA: TGTGCCAGCAGCTACCGGGGGGGGCCCTCAGATACGCAGTATTTT.

This clonotype was counted at least ten times. The chain carries TRBV5-1 and TRBJ1-1; tentative D call: TRBD1 (5 bases). This CDR3 is built from 14 residues. Trimming took off 0 bases at V and 5 bases at J, with 11 bases between the two ends. Germline CDR1 and CDR2: SGHRS and YFSETQ. In DNA, the CDR3 is TGCGCCAGCAGCTTGGGAGGGGAGGGGACTGAAGCTTTCTTT. This encodes CASSLGGEGTEAFF.

This clonotype was counted between two and nine times. This chain joins TRBV20-1 and TRBJ2-7; 11 positions agree with TRBD2. The trim removed 4 bases at V and 7 bases at J, leaving 15 bases unmatched. The CDR3 extends over 16 amino acids. The germline CDR1 and CDR2 sequences are DFQATT and SNEGSKA (reference sequence). CDR3 amino acids: CSATVRLAGPLGEQYF. For the CDR3, the DNA is TGCAGTGCTACAGTCCGACTAGCGGGGCCTTTGGGGGAGCAGTACTTC.